Given below is one T cell receptor beta chain in context. This entry belongs to a study of high-grade serous ovarian cancer treatment subgroups. Study-wide background: On average, roughly 14,000 reads and 6,500 to 8,000 unique TCR beta rearrangements were obtained per sample.

Tumor tissue was taken before any definitive surgery or chemotherapy was given. The CDR3 consists of 18 residues. V was trimmed by 7 bases and J by 0 bases, leaving 21 bases between them. The V gene's germline CDR1 is SNHLY and CDR2 FYNNEI. The repertoire was sequenced with immunoSEQ multiplex PCR; TCRdb's copy has only in-frame clones and lacks some. The sample has approximately 40,000 clones, about four fifths seen once; the top ten hold around 3.3%. This receptor was taken from a human donor with high-grade serous ovarian cancer. The chain combines TRBV2 with TRBJ1-4, with D uncertain. Sequencing input: tumor tissue. The CDR3, as DNA: TGTGCCAGCATGGTCCGTCTCTCTCGACTTGCAACTAATGAAAAACTGTTTTTT. Its translation is CASMVRLSRLATNEKLFF.